One and the same sample provided the 8 T cell receptor beta chains below, sequenced in a study of blood T cell repertoires in COVID-19. Only in-frame clones appear in the TCRdb table, and some are missing; sequencing was by immunoSEQ multiplex PCR. The sample records under 200,000 clones, approximately 88% being singletons. Sequenced sample: peripheral blood. The receptors come from a woman aged 55-75 years with acute or convalescent COVID-19.

The chain uses TRBV5-4 and TRBJ1-2; 8 bases map to TRBD1. The CDR3 sequence is 17 residues long. The junction had 15 bases not matched to a gene; V was cut back by 4 bases and J by 4 bases. Germline lookup yields CDR1 SGHNT and CDR2 YYREEE (reference sequence). The CDR3 here is CASSLEMTRQGLYGYTF. Written as DNA, the CDR3 is TGTGCCAGCAGCCTGGAGATGACCCGACAGGGGCTCTATGGCTACACCTTC. The full variable domain, completed using reference TRBV5-4 and TRBJ1-2, is ETGVTQSPTHLIKTRGQQVTLRCSSQSGHNTVSWYQQALGQGPQFIFQYYREEENGRGNFPPRFSGLQFPNYSSELNVNALELDDSALYLCASSLEMTRQGLYGYTFGSGTRLTVV.

Comments on this clone: A junction boundary mismatches the germline segment, possibly from a read error. The chain carries TRBV27 and TRBJ1-6; D gene unclear. The germline V gene encodes CDR1 MNHEY and CDR2 SMNVEV (reference sequence). This CDR3 region has 11 residues. CDR3 sequence reads: CASSPGLPGDF. DNA of the CDR3: TGTGCCAGCAGCCCAGGATTACCCGGGGACTTT.

V gene TRBV6-2 or TRBV6-3 combines with J gene TRBJ2-3; 9 bases match TRBD2. The trim removed 2 bases at V and 6 bases at J, leaving 18 bases unmatched. CDR1 MNHEY and CDR2 SVGEGT come from the germline V gene. CDR3 length: 19 amino acids. The CDR3 DNA reads TGTGCCAGCAGTTACCCCTCCGCCGGGCGGGGGGGCCCTAGTGATACGCAGTATTTT. As protein: CASSYPSAGRGGPSDTQYF.

The V gene is TRBV28, the J gene TRBJ1-2; D gene ambiguous. There are 13 residues in the CDR3. Trimming shortened V by 7 bases and J by 2 bases, and 11 bases separated the two germline ends. The germline V gene has CDR1 MDHEN and CDR2 SYDVKM. The CDR3 reads CASTGWENYGYTF. CDR3 nucleotide sequence: TGTGCCAGCACGGGGTGGGAGAACTATGGCTACACCTTC.

The rearrangement joins TRBV23-1 to TRBJ2-5; perhaps TRBD1 as D (7 bases). TRBV23-1 is treated as an ORF (open reading frame) with a function not yet certain. This CDR3 has 16 residues. Trimming removed 3 bases from V and 3 bases from J, with 17 bases in between. The CDR3 protein is CASSHPAAGTEETQYF. CDR3 DNA sequence: TGCGCCAGCAGTCATCCTGCCGCGGGGACAGAAGAGACCCAGTACTTC.

This sequence joins TRBV27 and TRBJ1-4, with 9 bases lining up with TRBD1. Germline V gene lookup returns CDR1 MNHEY and CDR2 SMNVEV (reference sequence). This CDR3 spans 13 amino acids. With 6 bases clipped from V and 5 bases from J, the junction kept 1 base outside the gene matches. This chain's CDR3 is CASSDRGNEKLFF. For the CDR3, the DNA is TGTGCCAGCAGCGACAGGGGGAATGAAAAACTGTTTTTT.

The V gene is TRBV4-1, the J gene TRBJ2-5; TRBD2 matches 12 bases. V trimming: 0 bases; J trimming: 1 base; junction bases outside the gene matches: 3. CDR1 and CDR2 from the germline V gene are MGHRA and YSYEKL. The CDR3 runs 17 residues. CDR3 in amino acids: CASSQDQLAGGQETQYF. CDR3 sequence (DNA): TGCGCCAGCAGCCAAGATCAACTAGCGGGGGGCCAAGAGACCCAGTACTTC.

J is TRBJ1-3 and V is TRBV6-5, with 7 bases fitting TRBD1. The CDR3 runs to 15 residues. The germline V gene encodes CDR1 MNHEY and CDR2 SVGAGI. The junction had 10 bases not matched to a gene; V was cut back by 7 bases and J by 4 bases. The CDR3 sequence: CASNSAGGGGNTIYF. The CDR3 nucleotides read TGTGCCAGCAATTCTGCAGGGGGTGGGGGAAACACCATATATTTT.